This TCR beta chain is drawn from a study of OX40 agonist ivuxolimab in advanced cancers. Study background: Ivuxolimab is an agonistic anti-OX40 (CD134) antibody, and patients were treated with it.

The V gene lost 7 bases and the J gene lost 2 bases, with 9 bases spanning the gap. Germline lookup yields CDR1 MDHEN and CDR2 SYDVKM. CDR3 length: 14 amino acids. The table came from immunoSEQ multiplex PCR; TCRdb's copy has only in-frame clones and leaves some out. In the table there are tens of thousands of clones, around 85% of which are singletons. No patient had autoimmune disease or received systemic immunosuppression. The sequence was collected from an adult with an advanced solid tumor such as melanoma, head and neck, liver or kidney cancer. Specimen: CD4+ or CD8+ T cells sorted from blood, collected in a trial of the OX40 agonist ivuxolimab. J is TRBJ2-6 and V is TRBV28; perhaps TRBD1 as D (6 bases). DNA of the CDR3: TGTGCCAGCATAGGGACACCTGGGGCCAACGTCCTGACTTTC. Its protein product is CASIGTPGANVLTF. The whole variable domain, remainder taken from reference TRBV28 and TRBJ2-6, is DVKVTQSSRYLVKRTGEKVFLECVQDMDHENMFWYRQDPGLGLRLIYFSYDVKMKEKGDIPEGYSVSREKKERFSLILESASTNQTSMYLCASIGTPGANVLTFGAGSRLTVL.